A selection of T cell receptor beta chains follows, all from one sample in a study of blood T cells in healthy people across ages. In TCRdb, the 5' RACE reads were re-called with MiXCR into one record per CDR3 protein. The sample holds approximately 800,000 distinct CDR3 sequences, under 40% seen once. The sample taken for sequencing was blood. The receptors were sampled from a young man in good health. The CDR3 runs from the conserved cysteine through the conserved F or W. Each record gives: V gene, D gene, J gene, clone size, CDR3 DNA, CDR3 protein. D genes are given only for firm matches. Some rows have no size entry. The others give once, few or many, or a class for an expanded clone.

TRBV10-3	TRBD1	TRBJ1-5	-	TGTGCCATCAGTGGGACAGGGGAAGGCAATCAGCCCCAGCATTTT	CAISGTGEGNQPQHF
TRBV5-5	TRBD1	TRBJ2-7	few	TGTGCCAGCAGTTTCACAGGGGGGAGCTCCTACGAGCAGTACTTC	CASSFTGGSSYEQYF
TRBV12-3/TRBV12-4	TRBD2	TRBJ2-1	many	TGTGCCAGCAGTCCCTCCAGCGGGGGGGCATATGAGCAGTTCTTC	CASSPSSGGAYEQFF
TRBV6-1	-	TRBJ1-1	few	TGTGCCAGCAGTGGCAGGGATGACACTGAAGCTTTCTTT	CASSGRDDTEAFF
TRBV5-6	-	TRBJ1-2	-	TGTGCCAGCAGCTCGGCTCGCCAGGGCAACTATGGCTACACCTTC	CASSSARQGNYGYTF
TRBV12-3/TRBV12-4	TRBD1	TRBJ2-3	many	TGTGCCAGCAGTCTCGGGACAGGCCGGCGAGATACGCAGTATTTT	CASSLGTGRRDTQYF
TRBV25-1	-	TRBJ2-7	few	TGTGCCAGCAGTGAATCCACCTCCGAGCAGTACTTC	CASSESTSEQYF
TRBV5-1	-	TRBJ1-1	few	TGCGCCAGCAGCTCCCAGGGGATGAACACTGAAGCTTTCTTT	CASSSQGMNTEAFF
TRBV12-3/TRBV12-4	-	TRBJ1-4	-	TGTGCCAGCAGCGGTAAACTCTTAAACGGTGAAAAACTGTTTTTT	CASSGKLLNGEKLFF
TRBV12-3/TRBV12-4	-	TRBJ1-1	few	TGTGCCAGCAGTTTTCTTGGGGAAGGGTACACTGAAGCTTTCTTT	CASSFLGEGYTEAFF
TRBV6-2/TRBV6-3	-	TRBJ1-4	-	TGTGCCAGCCGCCTGGCGGTTGCAACTAATGAAAAACTGTTTTTT	CASRLAVATNEKLFF
TRBV4-1	TRBD1	TRBJ1-6	-	TGCGCCAGCAGCCGACGACAGGGCGAAGGATGCATTCAGGATTCACCCCTCCACTTT	CASSRRQGEGCIQDSPLHF
TRBV15	-	TRBJ2-3	few	TGTGCCACCAGCAGAGCCCTTGGGGCAGAAGATACGCAGTATTTT	CATSRALGAEDTQYF
TRBV4-2	-	TRBJ1-2	-	TGTGCCAGCACCCACGCGGGGTCGAACTATGGCTACACCTTC	CASTHAGSNYGYTF
TRBV3-1	TRBD2	TRBJ2-1	few	TGTGCCAGCAGCCAAGATTGGGGGGGGGGTGGTGAGCAGTTCTTC	CASSQDWGGGGEQFF
TRBV9	-	TRBJ1-1	few	TGTGCCAGCAGCGTAGTAGATGAGGTTACTGAAGCTTTCTTT	CASSVVDEVTEAFF
TRBV3-1	TRBD2	TRBJ2-7	few	TGTGCCAGCAGCCAAGAGGGACTAGCACGCGCCTACGAGCAGTACTTC	CASSQEGLARAYEQYF
TRBV10-3	TRBD1	TRBJ2-5	few	TGTGCCATCAGAGGGACAGGGAATTTCAATGAGCAGTACTTC	CAIRGTGNFNEQYF
TRBV4-1	-	TRBJ2-7	few	TGCGCCAGCAGCCTTTCCCCGGGCTACTACGAGCAGTACTTC	CASSLSPGYYEQYF
TRBV21-1	-	TRBJ2-1	few	TGTGCCAGCAGCAAAGTGGCTAGCGGGGGGGTAACCTACAATGAGCAGTTCTTC	CASSKVASGGVTYNEQFF
TRBV20-1	TRBD2	TRBJ2-5	many	TGCAGTGCTAGAGACAGACTAGCTTTAGAGACCCAGTACTTC	CSARDRLALETQYF
TRBV10-3	TRBD1	TRBJ2-7	few	TGTGCCATCAGACGTGACAGGGGGCGAGGGGGCTCGTACAATGAGCAGTACTTC	CAIRRDRGRGGSYNEQYF
TRBV7-2	-	TRBJ2-7	many	TGTGCCAGCAGCTTTTCAAAGTATAGCTCCTACGAGCAGTACTTC	CASSFSKYSSYEQYF
TRBV4-1	-	TRBJ1-1	many	TGCGCCAGCAGCCAAGATGAGGCAACTGAAGCTTTCTTT	CASSQDEATEAFF
TRBV12-3/TRBV12-4	-	TRBJ2-5	few	TGTGCCAGCAGTTTAGCGCCCGGGGGCCACTACAATGAGCAGTACTTC	CASSLAPGGHYNEQYF
TRBV6-5	-	TRBJ2-1	few	TGTGCCAGCAGTTACTCGACTCGGGGCGCGGGTTCCTACAATGAGCAGTTCTTC	CASSYSTRGAGSYNEQFF
TRBV5-1	TRBD1	TRBJ2-1	-	TGCGCCAGCAGCCTCACAGGACAGGGGAAATACAATGAGCAGTTCTTC	CASSLTGQGKYNEQFF
TRBV7-9	-	TRBJ1-2	many	TGTGCCAGCAGCTTAGCCTACCGGGACCGATGGCAGGGCTACACCTTC	CASSLAYRDRWQGYTF
TRBV11-2	-	TRBJ1-2	-	TGTGCCAGCAGCGCCCGGGTGGACGGGGGCTACACCTTC	CASSARVDGGYTF
TRBV29-1	TRBD1	TRBJ2-1	many	TGCAGCGGGGGAACTGGGACAGGGGGAAATGAGCAGTTCTTC	CSGGTGTGGNEQFF
TRBV30	-	TRBJ2-1	-	TGTGCCTGGAGGAGCCAGGGGAGTATCTCTTACAATGAGCAGTTCTTC	CAWRSQGSISYNEQFF
TRBV28	TRBD1	TRBJ1-2	-	TGTGCCAGCAGTTTAACCGGGACAGGGGCTGGCGGCTACACCTTC	CASSLTGTGAGGYTF
TRBV12-3/TRBV12-4	TRBD2	TRBJ2-7	-	TGTGCCAGCAGTTTCCCCAGACTAGCGGGGGGCTACGAGCAGTACTTC	CASSFPRLAGGYEQYF
TRBV27	-	TRBJ2-3	once	TGTACCAGCAGTTTAACTATCGGGTCGGCGGGGTGGGATACGCAGTATTTT	CTSSLTIGSAGWDTQYF
TRBV12-3/TRBV12-4	-	TRBJ2-3	-	TGTGCCAGCTTGAGCGGGCGACATAGCGCAGATGCGCAGTATTTT	CASLSGRHSADAQYF
TRBV12-3/TRBV12-4	-	TRBJ1-6	many	TGTGCCAGCAGACCAAAACAGAATTCACCCCTCCACTTT	CASRPKQNSPLHF
TRBV18	-	TRBJ1-2	-	TGTGCCAGCTCACCCAGGGATGACGGCTACACCTTC	CASSPRDDGYTF
TRBV2	TRBD1	TRBJ2-2	-	TGTGCCAGCCGGGACAGGGCCGAAACCGGGGAGCTGTTTTTT	CASRDRAETGELFF
TRBV6-1	TRBD1	TRBJ1-2	few	TGTGCCAGCAGTAACAGGGGTGTGTCGGACTACACCTTC	CASSNRGVSDYTF
TRBV20-1	-	TRBJ1-2	many	TGCAGTGCTAGAGATATGTTTGACTATGGCTACACCTTC	CSARDMFDYGYTF
TRBV7-2	-	TRBJ1-1	few	TGTGCCAGCAGCTTTGAGCAGGGCCCATTGAACACTGAAGCTTTCTTT	CASSFEQGPLNTEAFF
TRBV10-3	TRBD1	TRBJ2-2	few	TGTGCCATCAGTGGCCGGGACAGGGACACCGGGGAGCTGTTTTTT	CAISGRDRDTGELFF
TRBV4-3	-	TRBJ2-3	-	TGCGCCAGCAGCCAAGAACGCGTAACTACAACGCAGTATTTT	CASSQERVTTTQYF
TRBV7-2	-	TRBJ1-5	-	TGTGCCAGCAGCTTAGTGTGGGCGAGCAATCAGCCCCAGCATTTT	CASSLVWASNQPQHF
TRBV5-1	-	TRBJ1-1	few	TGCGCCAGCAGCTTGGCCTTGATTAACACTGAAGCTTTCTTT	CASSLALINTEAFF
TRBV25-1	-	TRBJ1-2	-	TGTGCCACCTCCGAGGGCGGGAGCGGCTACACCTTC	CATSEGGSGYTF
TRBV20-1	-	TRBJ2-3	few	TGCAGTGCTAGCGACCCAACAGGCACAGATACGCAGTATTTT	CSASDPTGTDTQYF